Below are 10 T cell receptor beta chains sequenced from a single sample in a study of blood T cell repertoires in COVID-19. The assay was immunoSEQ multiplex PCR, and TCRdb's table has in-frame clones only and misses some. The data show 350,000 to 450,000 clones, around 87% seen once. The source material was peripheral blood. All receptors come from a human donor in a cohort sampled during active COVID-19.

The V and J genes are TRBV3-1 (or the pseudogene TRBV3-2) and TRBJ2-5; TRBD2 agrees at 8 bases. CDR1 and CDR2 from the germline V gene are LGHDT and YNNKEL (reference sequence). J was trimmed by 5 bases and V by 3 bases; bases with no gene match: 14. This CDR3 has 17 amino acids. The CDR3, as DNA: TGTGCCAGCAGCCAGAGACTAGCGTCCCCCGGGGGGGAGACCCAGTACTTC. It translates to CASSQRLASPGGETQYF.

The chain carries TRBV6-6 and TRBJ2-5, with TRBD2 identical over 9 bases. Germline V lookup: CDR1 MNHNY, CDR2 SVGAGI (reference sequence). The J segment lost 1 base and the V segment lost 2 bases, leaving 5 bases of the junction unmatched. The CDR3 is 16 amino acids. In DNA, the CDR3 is TGTGCCAGCAGTTACGGGGCGGGGGGGCCCCAAGAGACCCAGTACTTC. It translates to CASSYGAGGPQETQYF.

The CDR3 DNA sequence: TGTGCCAGCAGCGTAGGGGAGTTGACAGGAGATACGCAGTATTTT. Translating it yields CASSVGELTGDTQYF. V usage is TRBV9 and J usage is TRBJ2-3; D is possibly TRBD1 (6 bases). The CDR3 consists of 15 residues. Germline V gene sequence: CDR1 SGDLS, CDR2 YYNGEE. V lost 0 bases and J 5 bases, leaving 13 bases between the germline ends.

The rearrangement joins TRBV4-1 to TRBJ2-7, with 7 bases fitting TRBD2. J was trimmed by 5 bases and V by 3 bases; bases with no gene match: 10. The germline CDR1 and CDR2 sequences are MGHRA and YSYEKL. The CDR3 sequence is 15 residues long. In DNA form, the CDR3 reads TGCGCCAGCAGCCACCAGTCAGCGGGGCCCCACGAGCAGTACTTC. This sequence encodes CASSHQSAGPHEQYF.

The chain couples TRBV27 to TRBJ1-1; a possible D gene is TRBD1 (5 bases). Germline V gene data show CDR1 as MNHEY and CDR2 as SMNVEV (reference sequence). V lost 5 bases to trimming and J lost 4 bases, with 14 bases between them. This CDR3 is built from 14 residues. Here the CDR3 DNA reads TGTGCCAGCAGTAACCAGGGTTGGGGCACTGAAGCTTTCTTT. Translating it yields CASSNQGWGTEAFF.

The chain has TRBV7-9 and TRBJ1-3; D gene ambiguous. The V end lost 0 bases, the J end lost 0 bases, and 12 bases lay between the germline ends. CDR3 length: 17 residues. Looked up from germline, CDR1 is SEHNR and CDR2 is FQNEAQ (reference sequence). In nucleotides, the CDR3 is TGTGCCAGCAGCTTAGCAGGCAGGCCCGGCTCTGGAAACACCATATATTTT. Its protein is CASSLAGRPGSGNTIYF.

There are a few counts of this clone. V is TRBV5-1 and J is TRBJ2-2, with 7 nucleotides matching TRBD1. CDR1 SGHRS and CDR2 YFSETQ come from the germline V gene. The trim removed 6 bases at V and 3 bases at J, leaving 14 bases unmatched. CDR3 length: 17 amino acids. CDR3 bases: TGCGCCAGCACGGACCAAGTAGGGGGCGCACACACCGGGGAGCTGTTTTTT. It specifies CASTDQVGGAHTGELFF.

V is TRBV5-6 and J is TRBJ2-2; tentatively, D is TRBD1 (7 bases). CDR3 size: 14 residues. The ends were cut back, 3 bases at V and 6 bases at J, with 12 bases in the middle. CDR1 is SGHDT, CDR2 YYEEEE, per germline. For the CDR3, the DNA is TGTGCCAGCAGCTCCGTCAGGGGGGCCGGGGAGCTGTTTTTT. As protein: CASSSVRGAGELFF.

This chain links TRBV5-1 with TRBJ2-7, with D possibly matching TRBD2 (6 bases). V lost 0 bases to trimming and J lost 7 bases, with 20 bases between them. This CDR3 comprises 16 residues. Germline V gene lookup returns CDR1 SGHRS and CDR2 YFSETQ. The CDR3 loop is CASSLGGSGSPGEQYF. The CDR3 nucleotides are TGCGCCAGCAGCTTGGGGGGCTCCGGGAGTCCGGGGGAGCAGTACTTC.

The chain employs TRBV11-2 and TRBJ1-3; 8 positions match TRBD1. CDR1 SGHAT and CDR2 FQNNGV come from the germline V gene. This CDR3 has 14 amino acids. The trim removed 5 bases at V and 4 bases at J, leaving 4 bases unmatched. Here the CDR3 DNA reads TGTGCCAGCAGCCGACAGGGGTTCGGAAACACCATATATTTT. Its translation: CASSRQGFGNTIYF.